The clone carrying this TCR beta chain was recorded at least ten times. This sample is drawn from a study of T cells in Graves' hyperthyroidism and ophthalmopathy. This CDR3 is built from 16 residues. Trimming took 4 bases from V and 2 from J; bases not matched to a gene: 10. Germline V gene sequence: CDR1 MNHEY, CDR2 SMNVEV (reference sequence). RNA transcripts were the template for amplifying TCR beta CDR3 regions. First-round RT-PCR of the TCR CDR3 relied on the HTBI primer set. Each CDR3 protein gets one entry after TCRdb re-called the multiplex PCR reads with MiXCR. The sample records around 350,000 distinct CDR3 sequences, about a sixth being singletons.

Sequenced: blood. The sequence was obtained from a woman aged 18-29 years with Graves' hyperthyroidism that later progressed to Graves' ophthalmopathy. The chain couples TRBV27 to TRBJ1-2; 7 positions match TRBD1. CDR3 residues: CASSSSPGQRNYGYTF. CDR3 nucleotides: TGTGCCAGCAGTTCCAGCCCGGGACAGCGCAACTATGGCTACACCTTC.